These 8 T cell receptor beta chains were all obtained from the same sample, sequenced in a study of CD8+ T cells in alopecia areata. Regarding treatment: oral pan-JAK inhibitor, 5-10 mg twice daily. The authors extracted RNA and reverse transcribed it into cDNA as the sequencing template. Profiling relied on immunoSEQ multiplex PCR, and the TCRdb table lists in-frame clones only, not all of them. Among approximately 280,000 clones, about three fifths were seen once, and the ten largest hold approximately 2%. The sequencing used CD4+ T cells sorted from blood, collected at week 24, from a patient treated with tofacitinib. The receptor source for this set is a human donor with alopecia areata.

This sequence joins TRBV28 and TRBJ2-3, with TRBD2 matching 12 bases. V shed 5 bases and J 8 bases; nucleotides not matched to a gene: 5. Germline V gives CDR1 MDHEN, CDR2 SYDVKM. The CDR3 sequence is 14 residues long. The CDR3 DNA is TGTGCCAGCAGTACTAGCGGGGGGCACCGTACGCAGTATTTT. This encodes CASSTSGGHRTQYF.

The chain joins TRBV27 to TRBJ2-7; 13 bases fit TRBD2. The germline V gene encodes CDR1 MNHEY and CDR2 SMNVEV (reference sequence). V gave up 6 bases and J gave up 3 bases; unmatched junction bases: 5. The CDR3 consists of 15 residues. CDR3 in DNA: TGTGCCAGCAGCCGACTAGCGGGAGGATTCTACGAGCAGTACTTC. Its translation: CASSRLAGGFYEQYF.

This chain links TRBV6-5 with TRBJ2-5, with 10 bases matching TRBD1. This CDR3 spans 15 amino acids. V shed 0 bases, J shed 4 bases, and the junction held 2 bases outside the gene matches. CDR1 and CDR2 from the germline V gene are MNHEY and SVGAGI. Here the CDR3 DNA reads TGTGCCAGCAGTTACTCACGGACAGGGGGAGAGACCCAGTACTTC. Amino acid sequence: CASSYSRTGGETQYF.

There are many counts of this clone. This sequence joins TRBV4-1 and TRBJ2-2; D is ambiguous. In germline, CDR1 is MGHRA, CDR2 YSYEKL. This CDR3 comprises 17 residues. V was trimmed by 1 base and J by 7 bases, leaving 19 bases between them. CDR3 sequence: CASSQVDMGFSNGELFF. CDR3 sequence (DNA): TGCGCCAGCAGCCAAGTCGATATGGGGTTTTCCAACGGGGAGCTGTTTTTT.

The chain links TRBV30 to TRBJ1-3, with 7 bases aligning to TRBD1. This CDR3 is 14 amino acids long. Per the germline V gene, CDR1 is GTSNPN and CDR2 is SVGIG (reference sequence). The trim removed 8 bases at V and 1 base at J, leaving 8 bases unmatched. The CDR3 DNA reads TGTGCCATGCTACCGACAGGGTCTGGAAACACCATATATTTT. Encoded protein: CAMLPTGSGNTIYF.

CDR3 sequence: CASSETGAGNTIYF. The CDR3, as DNA: TGTGCCAGCAGTGAAACAGGGGCTGGAAACACCATATATTTT. The chain is built from TRBV25-1 and TRBJ1-3, with TRBD1 matching 7 bases. CDR3 length: 14 amino acids. The V gene's germline CDR1 is MGHDK and CDR2 SYGVNS. V gave up 2 bases and J gave up 2 bases; unmatched junction bases: 0.

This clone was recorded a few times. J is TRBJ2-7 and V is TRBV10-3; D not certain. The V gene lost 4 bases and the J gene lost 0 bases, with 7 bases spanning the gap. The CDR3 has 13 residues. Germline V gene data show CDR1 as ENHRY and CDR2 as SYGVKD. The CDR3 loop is CAISGGDSYEQYF. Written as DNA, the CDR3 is TGTGCCATCAGTGGTGGGGACTCCTACGAGCAGTACTTC.

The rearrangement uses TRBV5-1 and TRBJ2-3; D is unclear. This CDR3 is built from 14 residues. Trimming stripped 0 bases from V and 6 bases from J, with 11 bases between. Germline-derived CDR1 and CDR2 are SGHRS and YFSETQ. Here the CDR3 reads CASSLEAVTDTQYF. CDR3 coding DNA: TGCGCCAGCAGCTTGGAGGCGGTCACGGATACGCAGTATTTT.